The 5 T cell receptor beta chains in this list originate from one sample, sequenced in a study of T cells in Graves' hyperthyroidism and ophthalmopathy. Regions amplified from RNA transcripts were the TCR beta CDR3 regions. In the first-round RT-PCR of the TCR CDR3, the HTBI primer set was used. TCRdb used MiXCR to reprocess the multiplex PCR reads, holding one entry per CDR3 protein. This table holds some 270,000 distinct CDR3 sequences, approximately 24% found once. Input material: blood. Source of these receptors: a woman aged 35 to 49 with Graves' ophthalmopathy.

The table lists this clonotype with many counts. The chain uses TRBV2 and TRBJ1-2, with D possibly matching TRBD1 (6 bases). This CDR3 comprises 15 residues. The V gene lost 10 bases and the J gene lost 4 bases, with 22 bases spanning the gap. Germline V lookup: CDR1 SNHLY, CDR2 FYNNEI. CDR3 loop: CAKGLGQTASYGYTF. The CDR3 coding sequence is TGTGCCAAAGGCTTAGGACAGACAGCATCCTATGGCTACACCTTC. Full variable domain (outside the CDR3, taken from reference TRBV2 and TRBJ1-2): EPEVTQTPSHQVTQMGQEVILRCVPISNHLYFYWYRQILGQKVEFLVSFYNNEISEKSEIFDDQFSVERPDGSNFTLKIRSTKLEDSAMYFCAKGLGQTASYGYTFGSGTRLTVV.

This clonotype appeared many times. The chain couples TRBV27 to TRBJ2-7; the match to TRBD2 covers 9 bases. With 5 bases clipped from V and 2 bases from J, the junction kept 19 bases outside the gene matches. The length of the CDR3 is 19 residues. CDR1 and CDR2 (germline): MNHEY, SMNVEV (reference sequence). The CDR3 nucleotides read TGTGCCAGCAGTAGGCAACAGGGCGCAGGAGTAGCGGGGGCCTACGAGCAGTACTTC. Translation gives CASSRQQGAGVAGAYEQYF.

This clonotype occurred many times. V gene TRBV2 combines with J gene TRBJ1-2; TRBD1 matches 7 bases. The trim removed 6 bases at V and 4 bases at J, leaving 8 bases unmatched. The CDR3 covers 14 residues. Germline V gene lookup returns CDR1 SNHLY and CDR2 FYNNEI. The CDR3 region is CASSRDRAVYGYTF. For the CDR3, the DNA is TGTGCCAGCAGCCGCGACAGGGCGGTCTATGGCTACACCTTC.

This clonotype was detected many times. The chain is built from TRBV29-1 and TRBJ1-1; D may be TRBD1 (5 bases). The CDR3 is 13 amino acids. The germline V gene encodes CDR1 SQVTM and CDR2 ANQGSEA. V was pared by 7 bases and J by 0 bases, with 12 bases between. CDR3 amino acids: CSATRVMNTEAFF. Written as DNA, the CDR3 is TGCAGCGCCACCAGGGTCATGAACACTGAAGCTTTCTTT.

This clonotype was counted many times. V gene TRBV7-9 combines with J gene TRBJ2-7, with 7 bases matching TRBD2. CDR1 is SEHNR, CDR2 FQNEAQ, per germline (reference sequence). This CDR3 has 13 amino acids. The V gene end was trimmed by 5 bases and the J gene end by 3 bases; junction bases not matched to a gene: 4. This CDR3 is CASSPSGNYEQYF. The CDR3 DNA sequence: TGTGCCAGCAGCCCCAGCGGGAACTACGAGCAGTACTTC.